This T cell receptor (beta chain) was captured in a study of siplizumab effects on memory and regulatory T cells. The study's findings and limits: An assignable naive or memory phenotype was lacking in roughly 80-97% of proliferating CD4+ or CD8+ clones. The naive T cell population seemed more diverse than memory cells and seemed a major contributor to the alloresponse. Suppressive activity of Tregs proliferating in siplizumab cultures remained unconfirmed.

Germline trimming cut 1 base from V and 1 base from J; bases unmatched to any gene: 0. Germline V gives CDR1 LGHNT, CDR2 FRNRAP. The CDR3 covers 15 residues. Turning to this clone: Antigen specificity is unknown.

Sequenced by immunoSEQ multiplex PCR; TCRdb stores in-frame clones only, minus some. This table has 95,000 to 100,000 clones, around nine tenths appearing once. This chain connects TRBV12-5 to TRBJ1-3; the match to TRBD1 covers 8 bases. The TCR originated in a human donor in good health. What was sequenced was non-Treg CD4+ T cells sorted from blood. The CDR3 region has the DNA TGTGCTAGTGGTTTGGACAGGGGGTCTGGAAACACCATATATTTT. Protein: CASGLDRGSGNTIYF.